These 6 T cell receptor beta chains were all obtained from the same sample, sequenced in a study of blood T cell repertoires in COVID-19. Generated by immunoSEQ multiplex PCR, the TCRdb table keeps only in-frame clones and is missing some. The sample includes 120,000 or so clones, under 95% of them seen just once. Sequencing used peripheral blood. Every receptor here comes from a man aged 55 to 70 with COVID-19, enrolled during active disease.

V gene TRBV5-4 combines with J gene TRBJ1-4; 8 positions match TRBD1. Germline V gene lookup returns CDR1 SGHNT and CDR2 YYREEE (reference sequence). The CDR3 loop spans 15 amino acids. V gave up 3 bases and J gave up 7 bases; unmatched junction bases: 8. CDR3 amino acids: CASSSLQGAGEKLFF. CDR3 DNA: TGTGCCAGCAGCTCCCTTCAGGGGGCCGGTGAAAAACTGTTTTTT.

The chain combines TRBV6-6 with TRBJ2-2; 7 bases align to TRBD2. The trim removed 5 bases at V and 5 bases at J, leaving 11 bases unmatched. The CDR3 is made up of 16 amino acids. The V gene's germline CDR1 is MNHNY and CDR2 SVGAGI (reference sequence). For the CDR3, the DNA is TGTGCCAGCAGTGGGACGCGGGAGAGACGAACCGGGGAGCTGTTTTTT. Translated: CASSGTRERRTGELFF.

This chain uses TRBV19 with TRBJ2-1; 7 bases match TRBD1. This CDR3 contains 15 residues. V shed 5 bases, J shed 5 bases, and the junction held 9 bases outside the gene matches. The V gene's germline CDR1 is LNHDA and CDR2 SQIVND (reference sequence). CDR3 sequence reads: CASSHDRARHNEQFF. CDR3 DNA: TGTGCCAGTAGTCACGACAGGGCCCGACACAATGAGCAGTTCTTC.

This chain links TRBV19 with TRBJ2-5; D unresolved. Germline lookup yields CDR1 LNHDA and CDR2 SQIVND (reference sequence). This CDR3 has 12 amino acids. V was pared by 5 bases and J by 5 bases, with 9 bases between. The CDR3, as DNA: TGTGCCAGTAGTCCCTCCTCGGAGACCCAGTACTTC. As protein: CASSPSSETQYF.

Only one count was recorded for this clone. The rearrangement links TRBV6-5 to TRBJ1-6; 7 nucleotides agree with TRBD1. This CDR3 comprises 14 residues. The junction had 8 bases not matched to a gene; V was cut back by 7 bases and J by 8 bases. CDR1 and CDR2 from the germline V gene are MNHEY and SVGAGI. The CDR3 nucleotides are TGTGCCAGCACCGACCGGGACAGATATTCACCCCTCCACTTT. Its protein is CASTDRDRYSPLHF.

This clone has just one count. CDR3 sequence reads: CASSLSTGGTGELFF. CDR3 in DNA: TGTGCCAGCTCCCTTTCGACAGGGGGCACCGGGGAGCTGTTTTTT. This chain joins TRBV18 and TRBJ2-2, with TRBD1 matching over 9 bases. Germline V lookup: CDR1 KGHSH, CDR2 LQKENI. Trimming took 6 bases from V and 4 from J; bases not matched to a gene: 6. The length of the CDR3 is 15 residues.